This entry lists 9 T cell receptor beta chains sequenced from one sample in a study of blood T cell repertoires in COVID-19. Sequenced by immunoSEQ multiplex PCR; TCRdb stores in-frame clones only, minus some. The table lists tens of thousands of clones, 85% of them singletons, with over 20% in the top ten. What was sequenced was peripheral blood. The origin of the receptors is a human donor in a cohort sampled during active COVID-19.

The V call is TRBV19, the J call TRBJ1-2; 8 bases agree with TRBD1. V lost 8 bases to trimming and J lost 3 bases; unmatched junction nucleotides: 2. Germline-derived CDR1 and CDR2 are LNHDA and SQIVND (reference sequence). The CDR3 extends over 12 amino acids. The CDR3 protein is CASADRDYGYTF. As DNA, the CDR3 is TGTGCCAGTGCGGACAGGGACTATGGCTACACCTTC.

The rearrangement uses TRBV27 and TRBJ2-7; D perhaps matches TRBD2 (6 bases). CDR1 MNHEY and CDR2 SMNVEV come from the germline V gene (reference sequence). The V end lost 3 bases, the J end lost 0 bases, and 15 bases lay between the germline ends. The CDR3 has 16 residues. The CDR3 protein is CASSLGGWGSSYEQYF. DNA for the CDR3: TGTGCCAGCAGTTTGGGGGGTTGGGGGAGCTCCTACGAGCAGTACTTC.

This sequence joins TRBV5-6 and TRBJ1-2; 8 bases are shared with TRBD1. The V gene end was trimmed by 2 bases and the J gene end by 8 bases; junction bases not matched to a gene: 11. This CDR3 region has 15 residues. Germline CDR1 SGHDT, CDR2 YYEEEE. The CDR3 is CASSFRTGTSGGYTF. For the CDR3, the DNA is TGTGCCAGCAGCTTTCGGACAGGGACCAGCGGCGGCTACACCTTC.

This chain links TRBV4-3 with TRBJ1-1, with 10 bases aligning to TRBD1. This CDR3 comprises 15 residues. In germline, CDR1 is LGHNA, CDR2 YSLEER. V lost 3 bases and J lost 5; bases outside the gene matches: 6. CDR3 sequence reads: CASSHDRDRGTEAFF. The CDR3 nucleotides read TGCGCCAGCAGCCACGACCGGGACAGGGGTACTGAAGCTTTCTTT.

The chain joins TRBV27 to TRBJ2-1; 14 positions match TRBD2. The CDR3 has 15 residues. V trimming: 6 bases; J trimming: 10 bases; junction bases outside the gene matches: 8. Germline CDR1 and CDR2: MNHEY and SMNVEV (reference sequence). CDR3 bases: TGTGCCAGCAGCGGACTAGCGGGGGGACGGGGGGAGCAGTTCTTC. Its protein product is CASSGLAGGRGEQFF.

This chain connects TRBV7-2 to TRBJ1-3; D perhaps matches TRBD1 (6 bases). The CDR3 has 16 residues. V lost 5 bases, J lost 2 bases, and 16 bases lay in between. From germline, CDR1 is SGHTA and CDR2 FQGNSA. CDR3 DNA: TGTGCCAGCAGCCCCGTGGGCAGGGGACCTGGAAACACCATATATTTT. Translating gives CASSPVGRGPGNTIYF. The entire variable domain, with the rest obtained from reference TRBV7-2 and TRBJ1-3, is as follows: GAGVSQSPSNKVTEKGKDVELRCDPISGHTALYWYRQSLGQGLEFLIYFQGNSAPDKSGLPSDRFSAERTGGSVSTLTIQRTQQEDSAVYLCASSPVGRGPGNTIYFGEGSWLTVV.

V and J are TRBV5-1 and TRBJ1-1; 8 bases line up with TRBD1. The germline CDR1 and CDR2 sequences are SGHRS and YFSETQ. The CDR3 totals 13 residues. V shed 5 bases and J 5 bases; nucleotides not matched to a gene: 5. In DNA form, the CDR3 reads TGCGCCAGCAGAATTCGACAGGGGACTGAAGCTTTCTTT. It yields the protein CASRIRQGTEAFF.

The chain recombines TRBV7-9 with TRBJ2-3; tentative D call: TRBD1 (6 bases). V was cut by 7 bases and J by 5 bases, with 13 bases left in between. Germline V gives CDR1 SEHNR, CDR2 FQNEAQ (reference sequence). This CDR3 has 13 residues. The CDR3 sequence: CASTWGRGDTQYF. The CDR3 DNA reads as TGTGCCAGCACCTGGGGGCGAGGAGATACGCAGTATTTT. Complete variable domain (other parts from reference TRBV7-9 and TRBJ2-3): DTGVSQNPRHKITKRGQNVTFRCDPISEHNRLYWYRQTLGQGPEFLTYFQNEAQLEKSRLLSDRFSAERPKGSFSTLEIQRTEQGDSAMYLCASTWGRGDTQYFGPGTRLTVL.

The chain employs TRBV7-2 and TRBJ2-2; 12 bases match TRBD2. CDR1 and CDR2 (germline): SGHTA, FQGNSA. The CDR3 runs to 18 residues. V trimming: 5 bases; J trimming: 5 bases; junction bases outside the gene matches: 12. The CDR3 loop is CASSRSPGTSGQTGELFF. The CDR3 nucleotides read TGTGCCAGCAGCCGCAGCCCCGGGACTAGCGGGCAGACCGGGGAGCTGTTTTTT. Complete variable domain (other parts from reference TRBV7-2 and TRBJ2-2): GAGVSQSPSNKVTEKGKDVELRCDPISGHTALYWYRQSLGQGLEFLIYFQGNSAPDKSGLPSDRFSAERTGGSVSTLTIQRTQQEDSAVYLCASSRSPGTSGQTGELFFGEGSRLTVL.